The 22 T cell receptor beta chains in this list originate from one sample, sequenced in a study of T cells in localized non-small cell lung cancer. Using immunoSEQ multiplex PCR, the repertoire was profiled, and TCRdb retains in-frame clones only, with some absent. Here the sample spans around 41,000 clones, around 86% being singletons. Here the sequenced sample was peripheral blood, taken before any cancer treatment. The receptors were gathered from a woman aged 18-55 years with stage III lung adenocarcinoma.

This clone came up a few times. V gene TRBV7-9 combines with J gene TRBJ2-5, with D uncertain. Germline V gene lookup returns CDR1 SEHNR and CDR2 FQNEAQ (reference sequence). The V and J ends lost 3 bases and 3 bases respectively, with 17 bases between them. The CDR3 contains 16 residues. For the CDR3, the DNA is TGTGCCAGCAGCTTGTACCCCGGCAGGTCTGAAGAGACCCAGTACTTC. Its translation: CASSLYPGRSEETQYF.

This clone was counted a single time. The chain uses TRBV21-1 and TRBJ1-2; the table's D call of TRBD1 was not tested on the DNA. TRBV21-1 is given as a pseudogene. The CDR3 contains 16 residues. DNA for the CDR3: TGTGCCAGCAGCAAAGATTCCAGGGGGTTAATCGATGGCTACACCTTC. It yields the protein CASSKDSRGLIDGYTF.

The CDR3 DNA reads TGTGCCAGCAGCCAAGGGCTAGCGGGGACCGCGGAGACCCAGTACTTC. This translates into CASSQGLAGTAETQYF. J is TRBJ2-5 and V is TRBV7-6; 9 positions agree with TRBD2. Germline V gives CDR1 SGHVS, CDR2 FNYEAQ. Trimming took 5 bases from V and 5 from J; bases not matched to a gene: 12. This CDR3 spans 16 amino acids.

The CDR3 sequence is CAISVGGGTDTQYF. The CDR3 nucleotides read TGTGCCATCAGTGTAGGGGGAGGCACAGATACGCAGTATTTT. The chain joins TRBV10-3 to TRBJ2-3; D may be TRBD1 (6 bases). The CDR3 has 14 residues. V gave up 4 bases and J gave up 1 base, with 9 bases separating them. CDR1 is ENHRY, CDR2 SYGVKD, per germline.

A single count supports this clone. J is TRBJ2-2 and V is TRBV5-6, with a possible D match to TRBD1 (6 bases). The CDR3 covers 17 residues. CDR1 and CDR2 (germline): SGHDT, YYEEEE. Between the trimmed V and J ends, which lost 2 bases and 3 bases, there was a span of 17 bases. CDR3 DNA sequence: TGTGCCAGCAGCTTAACAACCGGGACACAATACACCGGGGAGCTGTTTTTT. Translating gives CASSLTTGTQYTGELFF.

The chain links TRBV10-3 to TRBJ2-3, with 9 bases identical to TRBD1. The V and J ends lost 6 bases and 0 bases, in that order; junction bases with no gene match: 13. The CDR3 length is 18 residues. Germline V lookup: CDR1 ENHRY, CDR2 SYGVKD. CDR3 in DNA: TGTGCCATCAGCCTCCGGGACAGGGTTCTTTCCAGCACAGATACGCAGTATTTT. This codes for CAISLRDRVLSSTDTQYF.

This chain uses TRBV7-4 with TRBJ1-1; no firm D call. Germline V gene data show CDR1 as SGHVT and CDR2 as SQSDAQ. The CDR3 is 13 amino acids. Trimming stripped 7 bases from V and 5 bases from J, with 14 bases between. The CDR3 loop is CASIPLSVTEAFF. The CDR3 DNA follows: TGTGCCAGCATCCCACTCTCGGTAACTGAAGCTTTCTTT.

V gene TRBV29-1 combines with J gene TRBJ1-1; no clear D. This CDR3 contains 13 residues. Germline lookup yields CDR1 SQVTM and CDR2 ANQGSEA. V was pared by 5 bases and J by 3 bases, with 13 bases between. CDR3 nucleotides: TGCAGCGTTCACTCAGTTCTCGACACTGAAGCTTTCTTT. Residues: CSVHSVLDTEAFF.

This clone is a singleton in its sample. The chain joins TRBV5-1 to TRBJ2-1, with D perhaps matching TRBD2 (6 bases). Between the trimmed V and J ends, which lost 3 bases and 8 bases, there was a span of 12 bases. CDR1 is SGHRS and CDR2 is YFSETQ in the germline V gene. The CDR3 has 13 amino acids. This chain's CDR3 is CASSSGDWDEQFF. CDR3 DNA: TGCGCCAGCAGCTCGGGGGACTGGGATGAGCAGTTCTTC.

This chain joins TRBV2 and TRBJ1-5; 9 bases fit TRBD1. Germline V CDR1 and CDR2: SNHLY, FYNNEI. Trimming at V came to 5 bases and at J to 6 bases, leaving 8 bases not matched to a gene. The CDR3 has 15 residues. In nucleotides, the CDR3 is TGTGCCAGCAGTTCCTTTACAGGGGGCGGTCAGCCCCAGCATTTT. This codes for CASSSFTGGGQPQHF.

This chain joins TRBV21-1 and TRBJ2-7; TRBD2 is the table's D call and was not checked against the DNA. TRBV21-1 counts as a pseudogene. This CDR3 region has 16 residues. The CDR3 spells CASSNPRTPPAYEQYF. The CDR3 DNA is TGTGCCAGCAGCAATCCGAGGACTCCTCCGGCCTACGAGCAGTACTTC.

The rearrangement uses TRBV19 and TRBJ1-1; D unclear. V was trimmed by 0 bases and J by 0 bases, leaving 5 bases between them. The germline gives CDR1 LNHDA, CDR2 SQIVND (reference sequence). This CDR3 is 14 amino acids long. CDR3 protein: CASSIETVNTEAFF. The CDR3 coding sequence is TGTGCCAGTAGTATAGAAACGGTGAACACTGAAGCTTTCTTT.

This clone was seen only a few times. The chain combines TRBV6-1 with TRBJ1-5; the match to TRBD1 covers 8 bases. From germline, CDR1 is MNHNS and CDR2 SASEGT. This CDR3 contains 15 residues. V gave up 4 bases and J gave up 3 bases; unmatched junction bases: 5. The CDR3 region is CASSGGTGLNQPQHF. For the CDR3, the DNA is TGTGCCAGCAGTGGGGGGACAGGCCTCAATCAGCCCCAGCATTTT.

The chain links TRBV7-3 to TRBJ2-2; D remains unclear. The germline V and J ends were trimmed by 4 bases and 4 bases, with 10 bases remaining between them. CDR3 length: 14 amino acids. Germline V gene sequence: CDR1 SGHTA, CDR2 FQGTGA. The CDR3 nucleotides are TGTGCCAGCAGCTCTACAATCTCCACCGGGGAGCTGTTTTTT. Its protein is CASSSTISTGELFF.

The rearrangement links TRBV5-8 to TRBJ2-1, with TRBD2 matching over 11 bases. V lost 4 bases and J lost 9; bases outside the gene matches: 9. Germline V gene sequence: CDR1 SGHTS, CDR2 YDEGEE. The CDR3 has 15 amino acids. CDR3 sequence reads: CASSPLAGGLGEQFF. CDR3 bases: TGTGCCAGCAGCCCCTTAGCGGGGGGGCTCGGTGAGCAGTTCTTC.

The chain recombines TRBV2 with TRBJ2-7, with D perhaps TRBD2 (6 bases). Between the trimmed V and J ends, which lost 10 bases and 3 bases, there was a span of 22 bases. The germline CDR1 and CDR2 sequences are SNHLY and FYNNEI. The CDR3 spans 15 residues. The CDR3 reads CATSSGGGLFYEQYF. The DNA for the CDR3 is TGTGCCACCTCATCCGGGGGTGGACTATTCTACGAGCAGTACTTC. Looking up the rest from reference TRBV2 and TRBJ2-7 gives the full variable domain: EPEVTQTPSHQVTQMGQEVILRCVPISNHLYFYWYRQILGQKVEFLVSFYNNEISEKSEIFDDQFSVERPDGSNFTLKIRSTKLEDSAMYFCATSSGGGLFYEQYFGPGTRLTVT.

The chain carries TRBV19 and TRBJ1-1; D is unclear. Germline lookup yields CDR1 LNHDA and CDR2 SQIVND (reference sequence). The CDR3 is 11 residues long. Trimming removed 5 bases from V and 5 bases from J, with 6 bases in between. CDR3 loop: CASSLRTEAFF. The CDR3, as DNA: TGTGCCAGTAGTCTCAGGACTGAAGCTTTCTTT.

The rearrangement links TRBV6-6 to TRBJ2-5, with 11 bases fitting TRBD1. Germline V gene lookup returns CDR1 MNHNY and CDR2 SVGAGI (reference sequence). Losses at the gene ends were 5 bases for V and 5 bases for J; bases not matched to a gene: 4. The CDR3 consists of 14 residues. CDR3 protein: CASSRTGGRETQYF. CDR3 sequence (DNA): TGTGCCAGCAGTCGGACAGGGGGCAGGGAGACCCAGTACTTC.

The V and J genes are TRBV7-2 and TRBJ2-1, with 9 bases aligning to TRBD2. The CDR3 is made up of 16 amino acids. Trimming cost V 1 base and J 5 bases; bases outside gene matches: 6. Per germline, CDR1 SGHTA and CDR2 FQGNSA. This chain's CDR3 is CASSLGAGGRNNEQFF. CDR3 DNA: TGTGCCAGCAGCTTAGGTGCGGGGGGGCGAAACAATGAGCAGTTCTTC.

The V and J genes are TRBV9 and TRBJ2-2; no clear D. CDR3 length equals 13 residues. V was shortened by 6 bases and J by 5 bases, with 11 bases between the two germline ends. Per germline, CDR1 SGDLS and CDR2 YYNGEE. DNA for the CDR3: TGTGCCAGCAAAGGGTTTGGGACCGGGGAGCTGTTTTTT. As protein: CASKGFGTGELFF.

The chain employs TRBV28 and TRBJ2-3, with D possibly matching TRBD1 (5 bases). This CDR3 is built from 13 residues. Germline V gives CDR1 MDHEN, CDR2 SYDVKM. Trimming removed 7 bases at V and 6 bases at J, with 14 bases between. In nucleotides, the CDR3 is TGTGCCAGCACGCTTCAGGGTACTGATACGCAGTATTTT. Protein product: CASTLQGTDTQYF. Variable domain in full (rest from reference TRBV28 and TRBJ2-3): DVKVTQSSRYLVKRTGEKVFLECVQDMDHENMFWYRQDPGLGLRLIYFSYDVKMKEKGDIPEGYSVSREKKERFSLILESASTNQTSMYLCASTLQGTDTQYFGPGTRLTVL.

This chain links TRBV30 with TRBJ1-6; the match to TRBD1 covers 10 bases. CDR1 is GTSNPN and CDR2 is SVGIG in the germline V gene (reference sequence). V shed 4 bases and J 0 bases; nucleotides not matched to a gene: 6. The CDR3 has 17 residues. In nucleotides, the CDR3 is TGTGCCTGGATTGGACAGGGGGAAAGCTCCTATAATTCACCCCTCCACTTT. Its protein product is CAWIGQGESSYNSPLHF.